This TCR beta chain was documented in a study of OX40 agonist ivuxolimab in advanced cancers. Study details: A mean age of roughly 62 years, range roughly 20 to 90, was recorded, and over 65% were male. Two cutaneous melanoma patients and one hepatocellular carcinoma patient, three in all, had partial responses. Study-wide results and caveats: There were, on average, more expanded clones in CD8+ T cells than in CD4+.

Worth noting for this clone: Its antigen is unknown.

Germline V CDR1 and CDR2: SQVTM, ANQGSEA. V gave up 7 bases and J gave up 4 bases; unmatched junction bases: 7. This CDR3 has 14 residues. Produced via immunoSEQ multiplex PCR; TCRdb's table is partial and in-frame only. The table shows 75,000 to 100,000 clones, with around nine tenths occurring only once. The TCR sequence derives from an adult with an advanced solid tumor such as melanoma, head and neck, liver or kidney cancer. The chain has TRBV29-1 and TRBJ2-1, with 10 bases that match TRBD2. Source: CD4+ or CD8+ T cells sorted from blood, taken in a trial of the OX40 agonist ivuxolimab. CDR3 in amino acids: CSASAGGPYNEQFF. As DNA, the CDR3 is TGCAGCGCCTCAGCGGGAGGGCCGTACAATGAGCAGTTCTTC.